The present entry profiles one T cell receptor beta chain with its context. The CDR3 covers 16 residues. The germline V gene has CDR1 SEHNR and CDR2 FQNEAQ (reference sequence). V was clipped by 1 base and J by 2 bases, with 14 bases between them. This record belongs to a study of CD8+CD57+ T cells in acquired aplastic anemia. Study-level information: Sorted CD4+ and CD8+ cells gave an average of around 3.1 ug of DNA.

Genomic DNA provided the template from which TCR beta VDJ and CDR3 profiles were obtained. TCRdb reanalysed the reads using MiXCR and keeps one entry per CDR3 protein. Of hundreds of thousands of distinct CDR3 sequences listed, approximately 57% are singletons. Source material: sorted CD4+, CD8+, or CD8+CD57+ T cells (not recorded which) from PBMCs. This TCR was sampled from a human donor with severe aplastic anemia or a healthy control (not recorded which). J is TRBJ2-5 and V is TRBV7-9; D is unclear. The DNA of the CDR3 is TGTGCCAGCAGCTTAGACGGGTCGGTGAGACAAGAGACCCAGTACTTC. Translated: CASSLDGSVRQETQYF.